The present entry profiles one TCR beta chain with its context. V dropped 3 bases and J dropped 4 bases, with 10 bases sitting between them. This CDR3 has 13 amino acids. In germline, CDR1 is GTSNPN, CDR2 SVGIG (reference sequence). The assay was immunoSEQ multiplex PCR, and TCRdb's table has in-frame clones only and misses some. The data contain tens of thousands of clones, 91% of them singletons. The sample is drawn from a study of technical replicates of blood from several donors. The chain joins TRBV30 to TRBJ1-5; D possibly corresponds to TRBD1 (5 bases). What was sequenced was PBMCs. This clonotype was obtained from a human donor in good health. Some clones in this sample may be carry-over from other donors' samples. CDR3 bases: TGTGCCTGGAGACAGGAACGAAATCAGCCCCAGCATTTT. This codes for CAWRQERNQPQHF.